These 8 T cell receptor beta chains were all obtained from the same sample, sequenced in a study of blood T cells in healthy people across ages. Through a sample-barcoded 5' primer and a J-beta primer mix, a second PCR was run for 7 to 11 cycles. TCRdb reprocessed the 5' RACE reads via MiXCR and lists one record per CDR3 protein. Of 1.5 million or so distinct CDR3 sequences in the sample, 35% to 45% were seen once. Sequenced material: blood. These receptors came from a woman aged 18-29 years in good health.

This clonotype has more than one count but fewer than ten. The chain recombines TRBV27 with TRBJ1-6; D call uncertain. Germline CDR1 MNHEY, CDR2 SMNVEV (reference sequence). V lost 2 bases, J lost 6 bases, and 5 bases lay in between. CDR3 length: 13 residues. This CDR3 reads CASSLRPNSPLHF. The DNA for the CDR3 is TGTGCCAGCAGTTTAAGACCTAATTCACCCCTCCACTTT.

The table lists this clonotype with a few counts. The rearrangement uses TRBV13 and TRBJ1-3, with no clear D. CDR3 length: 14 residues. Per germline, CDR1 PRHDT and CDR2 FYEKMQ (reference sequence). Trimming shortened V by 7 bases and J by 0 bases, and 10 bases separated the two germline ends. The CDR3 nucleotides read TGTGCCAGCACCTCGGCAAACTCTGGAAACACCATATATTTT. Translation gives CASTSANSGNTIYF.

This clonotype appeared a few times. The chain employs TRBV7-3 and TRBJ2-3, with TRBD1 as a possible D gene (5 bases). From germline, CDR1 is SGHTA and CDR2 FQGTGA. The CDR3 contains 16 residues. The V and J ends lost 2 bases and 0 bases respectively, with 12 bases between them. CDR3 coding DNA: TGTGCCAGCAGCTTAGGGCAGGGAAGGAGCACAGATACGCAGTATTTT. This translates into CASSLGQGRSTDTQYF.

This clonotype was found a few times. The chain couples TRBV20-1 to TRBJ2-3, with TRBD2 matching 10 bases. V lost 3 bases, J lost 4 bases, and 7 bases stayed unmatched. CDR1 DFQATT and CDR2 SNEGSKA come from the germline V gene (reference sequence). The CDR3 has 15 residues. CDR3 in amino acids: CSASNSGRASDTQYF. The CDR3 DNA sequence: TGCAGTGCTAGTAACAGCGGGAGGGCGTCAGATACGCAGTATTTT.

The table lists this clonotype with a few counts. The chain employs TRBV20-1 and TRBJ2-7; D possibly corresponds to TRBD2 (6 bases). This CDR3 has 14 amino acids. V gave up 6 bases and J gave up 0 bases, with 15 bases separating them. In germline, CDR1 is DFQATT, CDR2 SNEGSKA (reference sequence). CDR3 nucleotide sequence: TGCAGTGCGCGGATCAGCGGGTCCTCCTACGAGCAGTACTTC. Its protein is CSARISGSSYEQYF.

The CDR3 bases are TGTGCCAGCAAGGGGAACGTAGAGACCCAGTACTTC. Its translation: CASKGNVETQYF. The rearrangement links TRBV6-6 to TRBJ2-7; perhaps TRBD1 as D (5 bases). The last part of the DNA fits TRBJ2-5 better; the J call may be wrong. The CDR3 consists of 12 residues. Germline lookup yields CDR1 MNHNY and CDR2 SVGAGI (reference sequence).

CDR3 DNA: TGTGCCAGCAGTTTGGGACAGGAGCACGCTGAAGCTTTCTTT. It translates to CASSLGQEHAEAFF. The genes are TRBV27 and TRBJ1-1, with TRBD1 matching over 8 bases. This CDR3 has 14 amino acids. The V gene's germline CDR1 is MNHEY and CDR2 SMNVEV (reference sequence). V lost 3 bases, J lost 6 bases, and 6 bases stayed unmatched.

This clonotype occurred many times. The chain couples TRBV27 to TRBJ2-3, with a tentative D call TRBD2 (5 bases). Germline loops: CDR1 MNHEY, CDR2 SMNVEV (reference sequence). With 3 bases removed from V and 4 bases from J, the gap between germline ends came to 14 bases. The CDR3 has 15 residues. CDR3 in amino acids: CASSLNGVASDTQYF. The CDR3 nucleotides are TGTGCCAGCAGTTTGAACGGGGTAGCGTCAGATACGCAGTATTTT.